Shown below are 27 T cell receptor beta chains from a single sample sequenced in a study of molecular identifiers for immune sequencing clone quantification. One entry per CDR3 protein results from TCRdb running MiXCR on the PCR reads. The repertoire consists of about 36,000 distinct CDR3 sequences, with less than 20% occurring once and the leading ten covering 6.7%. The sample comprised naive CD8+ T cells from blood, with Jurkat cell RNA spiked in. Subset of the sample: FACS-sorted CD8+CD4-CCR7+CD45RA+ naive T cells. The receptors were sampled from a human donor in good health. Some libraries in this study had Jurkat cell RNA spiked in.

DNA of the CDR3: TGTGCCAGCTCAACGGAGGATCAGCCCCAGCATTTT. Translating gives CASSTEDQPQHF. The genes are TRBV18 and TRBJ1-5; no definite D call. Trimming pared 5 bases from V and 5 bases from J, leaving 7 bases between. Germline CDR1 KGHSH, CDR2 LQKENI. CDR3 length equals 12 residues.

This clonotype has only one observation. Possible read error: a much larger clone is one base away. This chain connects TRBV11-2 to TRBJ2-7; no clear D gene. This CDR3 has 14 amino acids. From germline, CDR1 is SGHAT and CDR2 FQNNGV. CDR3 protein: CTSSLGYGPYEQYF. In DNA, the CDR3 is TGTACCAGCAGCTTGGGTTATGGCCCCTACGAGCAGTACTTC.

With regard to this clonotype: With a much larger clone just one base away, this may be a read error. V usage is TRBV7-8 and J usage is TRBJ2-1; 8 bases are shared with TRBD1. V lost 6 bases and J lost 10; bases outside the gene matches: 5. The germline V gene has CDR1 SGHVS and CDR2 FQNEAQ. This CDR3 spans 12 amino acids. CDR3 DNA sequence: TGTGCCAGCAGGAGACAGGGGTCCGAGCAGTTCTTC. This sequence encodes CASRRQGSEQFF.

The DNA of the CDR3 is TGTGCCAGCACGACATCCTCCTACGAGCAGTACTTC. This codes for CASTTSSYEQYF. V usage is TRBV28 and J usage is TRBJ2-7; D unresolved. There are 12 residues in the CDR3. The V gene's germline CDR1 is MDHEN and CDR2 SYDVKM. V lost 7 bases and J 0 bases, leaving 7 bases between the germline ends.

This clonotype has a count of ten or more. This chain connects TRBV27 to TRBJ2-7; possible D gene TRBD1, 6 bases. Trimming cost V 6 bases and J 3 bases, with 15 bases left between them. Germline CDR1 is MNHEY and CDR2 is SMNVEV (reference sequence). CDR3 size: 14 residues. DNA for the CDR3: TGTGCCAGCAGACCACGGGACACCTACTACGAGCAGTACTTC. Translation gives CASRPRDTYYEQYF.

The CDR3 DNA sequence: TGCAGTGTAGGGGCGGGAGGGCTAGGAGATACGCAGTATTTT. Its protein is CSVGAGGLGDTQYF. The chain has TRBV20-1 and TRBJ2-3; 9 positions agree with TRBD2. The V segment lost 7 bases and the J segment 5 bases; nucleotides outside the gene matches: 10. Germline V gene data show CDR1 as DFQATT and CDR2 as SNEGSKA (reference sequence). CDR3 size: 14 residues.

The V call is TRBV24-1, the J call TRBJ2-7; D is uncertain. Germline values: CDR1 KGHDR, CDR2 SFDVKD. V lost 3 bases and J 0 bases, leaving 2 bases between the germline ends. The CDR3 is made up of 12 amino acids. The CDR3 DNA reads TGTGCCACCAGTGATAGCTCCTACGAGCAGTACTTC. As protein: CATSDSSYEQYF.

Of note for this clonotype: Possible read error: a much larger clone is one base away. The genes are TRBV29-1 and TRBJ1-2; perhaps TRBD1 as D (6 bases). Germline V CDR1 and CDR2: SQVTM, ANQGSEA. V dropped 5 bases and J dropped 7 bases, with 14 bases sitting between them. The CDR3 consists of 12 residues. As DNA, the CDR3 is TGCAGCGTTCCAGGGGAAGCTGGTGGCTACACCTTC. Translating it yields CSVPGEAGGYTF.

This clonotype showed up many times. This chain connects TRBV15 to TRBJ2-3, with 9 bases lining up with TRBD1. CDR3 length equals 15 residues. The ends lost 3 bases at V and 5 bases at J; junction bases unmatched: 6. CDR1 and CDR2 from the germline V gene are LNHNV and YYDKDF (reference sequence). CDR3 sequence reads: CATSSPGQGGDTQYF. CDR3 coding DNA: TGTGCCACCAGCAGCCCGGGACAGGGAGGAGATACGCAGTATTTT. Drawing the rest from reference TRBV15 and TRBJ2-3, the complete variable domain is DAMVIQNPRYQVTQFGKPVTLSCSQTLNHNVMYWYQQKSSQAPKLLFHYYDKDFNNEADTPDNFQSRRPNTSFCFLDIRSPGLGDTAMYLCATSSPGQGGDTQYFGPGTRLTVL.

This rearrangement joins TRBV4-3 to TRBJ2-1; TRBD2 matches 10 bases. The CDR3 has 17 residues. V gave up 0 bases and J gave up 4 bases; unmatched junction bases: 6. Germline V gives CDR1 LGHNA, CDR2 YSLEER. The CDR3 spells CASSQDSLAGNYNEQFF. CDR3 DNA: TGCGCCAGCAGCCAAGATTCACTAGCGGGAAATTACAATGAGCAGTTCTTC.

This clonotype occurred many times. The chain is built from TRBV11-1 and TRBJ2-1, with 13 nucleotides matching TRBD2. This CDR3 comprises 18 residues. The junction had 9 bases not matched to a gene; V was cut back by 5 bases and J by 2 bases. Germline loops: CDR1 SGHAT, CDR2 FQDESV (reference sequence). The CDR3 sequence: CASSPRLAGGWTYNEQFF. The CDR3 DNA sequence: TGTGCCAGCAGCCCACGACTAGCGGGAGGTTGGACCTACAATGAGCAGTTCTTC.

V gene TRBV7-9 combines with J gene TRBJ2-3; 9 bases align to TRBD2. This CDR3 is 16 amino acids long. J gave up 0 bases and V 5 bases, and 6 bases lay outside the gene matches. In germline, CDR1 is SEHNR, CDR2 FQNEAQ (reference sequence). This CDR3 is CASSKGTSGSTDTQYF. CDR3 DNA sequence: TGTGCCAGCAGCAAAGGTACTAGCGGGAGCACAGATACGCAGTATTTT.

This clonotype has at least ten counts. The CDR3 loop is CASSWTVMNTEAFF. Written as DNA, the CDR3 is TGTGCCAGCAGTTGGACGGTGATGAACACTGAAGCTTTCTTT. The J gene is TRBJ1-1, the V gene TRBV27; D is unclear. The CDR3 totals 14 residues. The germline CDR1 and CDR2 sequences are MNHEY and SMNVEV (reference sequence). Trimming stripped 4 bases from V and 0 bases from J, with 9 bases between.

The sample holds many counts of this clonotype. The rearrangement links TRBV12-3 or TRBV12-4 to TRBJ2-1; 8 nucleotides agree with TRBD2. The CDR3 contains 13 residues. Unmatched junction bases numbered 3, after V lost 3 bases and J lost 8 bases. The CDR3 DNA reads TGTGCCAGCAGTTTTTCCGGGAGGGATGAGCAGTTCTTC. It codes for CASSFSGRDEQFF.

This clonotype has at least ten counts. This rearrangement joins TRBV3-1 to TRBJ2-1; 7 bases match TRBD2. The trim removed 0 bases at V and 4 bases at J, leaving 9 bases unmatched. In germline, CDR1 is LGHDT, CDR2 YNNKEL (reference sequence). The CDR3 extends over 17 amino acids. The CDR3 here is CASSQDPSGGGYNEQFF. DNA of the CDR3: TGTGCCAGCAGCCAAGACCCCTCGGGGGGAGGTTACAATGAGCAGTTCTTC.

This clonotype showed up just a few times. The chain uses TRBV29-1 and TRBJ2-7; possible D gene TRBD2, 6 bases. The length of the CDR3 is 12 residues. The germline gives CDR1 SQVTM, CDR2 ANQGSEA. Between the trimmed V and J ends, which lost 7 bases and 0 bases, there was a span of 10 bases. Written as DNA, the CDR3 is TGCAGCGGGGGGGACCCCTCCTACGAGCAGTACTTC. Translated: CSGGDPSYEQYF.

This clonotype came up many times. The gene calls are TRBV10-3 and TRBJ2-2; D may be TRBD1 or TRBD2 (7 bases each). Trimming cost V 6 bases and J 5 bases, with 28 bases left between them. Germline CDR1 and CDR2: ENHRY and SYGVKD. The CDR3 is made up of 19 amino acids. For the CDR3, the DNA is TGTGCCATCAGCTCTGGGACAGCACTAGCGCCCCCCCATACCGGGGAGCTGTTTTTT. Translation: CAISSGTALAPPHTGELFF.

This clonotype was seen at least ten times. The V gene is TRBV7-3, the J gene TRBJ2-2, with TRBD2 identical over 7 bases. This CDR3 has 14 amino acids. V lost 5 bases, J lost 6 bases, and 6 bases stayed unmatched. Germline assignment: CDR1 SGHTA and CDR2 FQGTGA. CDR3 DNA: TGTGCCAGCAGCCCATTAGCGGGTCCCGGGGAGCTGTTTTTT. Translation: CASSPLAGPGELFF.

The rearrangement joins TRBV4-3 to TRBJ2-7; D gene unclear. The CDR3 loop spans 15 amino acids. From germline, CDR1 is LGHNA and CDR2 YSLEER. Trimming pared 0 bases from V and 3 bases from J, leaving 12 bases between. CDR3 loop: CASSQDRNQGYEQYF. The CDR3 region has the DNA TGCGCCAGCAGCCAAGATCGGAATCAAGGCTACGAGCAGTACTTC.

This clonotype was seen ten or more times. The chain recombines TRBV9 with TRBJ1-2; D ambiguous. Germline V gene data show CDR1 as SGDLS and CDR2 as YYNGEE. V lost 2 bases, J lost 0 bases, and 14 bases lay in between. This CDR3 region has 16 residues. The chain's CDR3 is CASSVGVSFSNYGYTF. Written as DNA, the CDR3 is TGTGCCAGCAGCGTCGGCGTTTCTTTTTCTAACTATGGCTACACCTTC.

To note about this clonotype: A read error may be the cause here, since a much bigger clone is one base away. This chain links TRBV15 with TRBJ1-1; D is undetermined. CDR1 is LNHNV, CDR2 YYDKDF, per germline (reference sequence). The CDR3 consists of 11 residues. The CDR3: CATSTNTEASF. The CDR3 DNA sequence: TGTGCCACCAGCACGAACACTGAAGCTTCCTTT.

This clonotype was seen a few times. The rearrangement links TRBV5-4 to TRBJ2-1; D gene ambiguous. The CDR3 consists of 11 residues. Trimming took 4 bases from V and 6 from J, leaving 5 bases between them. The germline V gene encodes CDR1 SGHNT and CDR2 YYREEE (reference sequence). Here the CDR3 reads CASSTTNEQFF. The CDR3 coding sequence is TGTGCCAGCAGCACTACCAATGAGCAGTTCTTC.

The V gene is TRBV6-4, the J gene TRBJ1-2; perhaps TRBD1 as D (5 bases). Germline V gene sequence: CDR1 MRHNA, CDR2 SNTAGT. The CDR3 spans 14 residues. Trimming pared 2 bases from V and 4 bases from J, leaving 11 bases between. CDR3 in DNA: TGTGCCAGCAGTGACACCGGGGCCACCTATGGCTACACCTTC. This codes for CASSDTGATYGYTF.

This clonotype was found many times. The rearrangement joins TRBV12-3 or TRBV12-4 to TRBJ1-1, with D perhaps matching TRBD1 (5 bases). The CDR3 runs 13 residues. Trimming shortened V by 8 bases and J by 10 bases, and 20 bases separated the two germline ends. The CDR3 loop is CASLPGGSLGAFF. CDR3 nucleotides: TGTGCCAGCCTACCGGGGGGGAGTCTTGGAGCTTTCTTT.

Concerning this clonotype: A read error may be the cause here, since a much bigger clone is one base away. This sequence joins TRBV28 and TRBJ2-7; D is ambiguous. CDR3 length: 12 amino acids. Trimming stripped 10 bases from V and 3 bases from J, with 13 bases between. The germline CDR1 and CDR2 sequences are MDHEN and SYDVKM. CDR3 DNA sequence: TGTGCCACCCACTCTCCGGGCTACGAGCAGTACTTC. It specifies CATHSPGYEQYF.

This clonotype was seen repeatedly, ten times or more. The chain combines TRBV27 with TRBJ2-7; 11 nucleotides agree with TRBD2. The CDR3 loop spans 16 amino acids. V shed 0 bases and J 4 bases; nucleotides not matched to a gene: 5. Per the germline V gene, CDR1 is MNHEY and CDR2 is SMNVEV (reference sequence). CDR3 in amino acids: CASSLSTSGSRYEQYF. The DNA of the CDR3 is TGTGCCAGCAGTTTATCCACTAGCGGGAGCCGTTACGAGCAGTACTTC.

As regards this clonotype: This sequence may be a read error, since a much larger clone differs from it by one base. The CDR3 region has the DNA TGCAGCGCACAGGGGTTCCACGAGCAGTGCTTC. Translating gives CSAQGFHEQCF. This chain joins TRBV29-1 and TRBJ2-7, with 7 bases identical to TRBD1. The CDR3 extends over 11 amino acids. Germline V gene lookup returns CDR1 SQVTM and CDR2 ANQGSEA.